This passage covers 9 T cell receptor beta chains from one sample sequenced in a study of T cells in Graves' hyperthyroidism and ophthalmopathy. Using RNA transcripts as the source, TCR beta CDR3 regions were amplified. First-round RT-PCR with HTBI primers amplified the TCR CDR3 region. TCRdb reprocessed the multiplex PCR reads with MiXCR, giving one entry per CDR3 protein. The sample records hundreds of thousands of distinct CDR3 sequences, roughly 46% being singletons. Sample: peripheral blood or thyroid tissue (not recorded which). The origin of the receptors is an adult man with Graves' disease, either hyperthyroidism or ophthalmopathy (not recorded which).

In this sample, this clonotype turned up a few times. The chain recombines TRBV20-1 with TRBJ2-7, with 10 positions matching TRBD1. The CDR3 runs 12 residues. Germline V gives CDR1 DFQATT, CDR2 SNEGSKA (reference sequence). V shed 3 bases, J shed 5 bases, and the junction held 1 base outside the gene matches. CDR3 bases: TGCAGTGCTAGGGGGACAGGGGACGAGCAGTACTTC. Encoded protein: CSARGTGDEQYF.

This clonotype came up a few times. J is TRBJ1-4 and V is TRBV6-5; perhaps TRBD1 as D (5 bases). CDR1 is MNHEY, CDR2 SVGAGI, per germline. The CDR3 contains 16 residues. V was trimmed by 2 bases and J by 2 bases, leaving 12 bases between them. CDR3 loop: CASSYSTGATNEKLFF. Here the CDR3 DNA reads TGTGCCAGCAGTTACAGTACAGGCGCGACTAATGAAAAACTGTTTTTT.

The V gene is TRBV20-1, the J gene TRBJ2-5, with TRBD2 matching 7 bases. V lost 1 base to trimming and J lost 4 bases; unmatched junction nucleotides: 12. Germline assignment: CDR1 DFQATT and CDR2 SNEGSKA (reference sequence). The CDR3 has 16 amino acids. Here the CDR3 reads CSARARSGLPGETQYF. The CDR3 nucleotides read TGCAGTGCTAGAGCGCGTAGCGGGCTACCCGGAGAGACCCAGTACTTC.

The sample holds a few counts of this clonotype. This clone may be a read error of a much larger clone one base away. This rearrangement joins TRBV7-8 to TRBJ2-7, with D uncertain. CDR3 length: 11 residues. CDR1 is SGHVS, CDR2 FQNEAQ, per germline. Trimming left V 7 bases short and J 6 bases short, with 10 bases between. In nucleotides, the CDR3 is TGTGCCAGCACCTTTTACTGCGAGCAGTACTTC. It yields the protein CASTFYCEQYF.

The CDR3 DNA follows: TGTGCCAGCAGTATGAACTGGGGGGGGAGCAATCAGCCCCAGCATTTT. Protein sequence: CASSMNWGGSNQPQHF. The chain uses TRBV2 and TRBJ1-5, with D tentatively TRBD1 (5 bases). CDR1 is SNHLY and CDR2 is FYNNEI in the germline V gene. The CDR3 spans 16 residues. V was shortened by 5 bases and J by 1 base, with 15 bases between the two germline ends.

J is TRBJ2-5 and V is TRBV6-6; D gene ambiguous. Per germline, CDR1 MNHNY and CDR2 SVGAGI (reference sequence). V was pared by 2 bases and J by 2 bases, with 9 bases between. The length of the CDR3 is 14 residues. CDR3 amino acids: CASSYGDHQETQYF. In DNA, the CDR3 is TGTGCCAGCAGTTACGGTGACCATCAAGAGACCCAGTACTTC.

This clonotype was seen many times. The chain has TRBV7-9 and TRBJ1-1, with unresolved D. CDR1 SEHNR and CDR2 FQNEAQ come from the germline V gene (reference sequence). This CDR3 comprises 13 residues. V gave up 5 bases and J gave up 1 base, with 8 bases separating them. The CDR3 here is CASSARTNTEAFF. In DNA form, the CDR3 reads TGTGCCAGCAGCGCGCGGACGAACACTGAAGCTTTCTTT.

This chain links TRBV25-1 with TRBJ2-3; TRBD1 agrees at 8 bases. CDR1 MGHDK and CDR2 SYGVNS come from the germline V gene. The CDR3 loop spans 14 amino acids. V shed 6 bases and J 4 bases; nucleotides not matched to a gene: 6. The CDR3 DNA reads TGTGCCAGCAGCGGACAGGGAGGATCAGATACGCAGTATTTT. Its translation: CASSGQGGSDTQYF.

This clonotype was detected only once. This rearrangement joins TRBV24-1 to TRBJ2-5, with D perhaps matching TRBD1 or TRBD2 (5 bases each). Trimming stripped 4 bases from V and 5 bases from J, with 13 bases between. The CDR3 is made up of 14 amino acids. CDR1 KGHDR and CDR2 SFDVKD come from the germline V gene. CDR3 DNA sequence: TGTGCCACCAGTGACCACGGGGCAGGGGAGACCCAGTACTTC. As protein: CATSDHGAGETQYF.